The text below deals with one T cell receptor beta chain. This record belongs to a study of blood T cell repertoires in COVID-19. Study-level information: Donors in the United States, Italy and Spain gave samples during acute or convalescent COVID-19. In each case, the material was cDNA or gDNA derived from T cells, B-cell-depleted T cells, or PBMCs.

In the original analysis: From reference gene primer amplification, estimates of nucleated cell counts were derived. Profiling relied on immunoSEQ multiplex PCR, and the TCRdb table lists in-frame clones only, not all of them. The V and J calls and clone size come from that table; D and trimming were worked out from the DNA. Here the sample spans 150,000 to 200,000 clones, approximately 87% being singletons. The V end lost 2 bases, the J end lost 4 bases, and 3 bases lay between the germline ends. The CDR3 contains 12 residues. CDR1 is LNHDA and CDR2 is SQIVND in the germline V gene (reference sequence).

The chain uses TRBV19 and TRBJ1-3; no definite D call. The TCR was taken from a man aged 18 to 29 with active or convalescent COVID-19. Sequenced: peripheral blood. CDR3 amino acids: CASSILGNTIYF. The CDR3 nucleotides read TGTGCCAGTAGTATACTCGGAAACACCATATATTTT.